The entry below describes one T cell receptor beta chain. Its antigen is still unknown. CDR1 is SGHRS and CDR2 is YFSETQ in the germline V gene. The ends lost 4 bases at V and 6 bases at J; junction bases unmatched: 10. The CDR3 covers 14 residues. The entry originates in a study of identical twins. MiXCR, run by TCRdb on the 5' RACE reads, gives a single entry per CDR3 protein. The table has about 240,000 distinct CDR3 sequences, 8% to 11% seen once. Study conclusions and caveats: Compared with unrelated sharing, twin-shared out-of-frame alpha sequences had more low-probability sequences.

In every case, the donor was a healthy Caucasian. This receptor was identified in a man between 50 and 59 years old in good health. The sequencing input was memory T cells sorted from blood. This rearrangement joins TRBV5-1 to TRBJ2-7, with TRBD1 identical over 7 bases. This chain's CDR3 is CASSPGTDSLEQYF. The DNA of the CDR3 is TGCGCCAGCAGCCCGGGGACAGATTCTCTCGAGCAGTACTTC.